Each of the 22 T cell receptor beta chains below was sequenced from the same sample in a study of T-cell reconstitution after alpha-beta-depleted transplantation in children. Unique molecular identifiers were used in preparing the TCRbeta library. MiXCR, run by TCRdb on the PCR reads, gives a single entry per CDR3 protein. The sample lists 750,000 to 950,000 distinct CDR3 sequences, 16% seen once, with just under 5% in the top ten. The sequencing used PBMCs, mostly from graft donor cells, collected 360 days after TCRalphabeta/CD19-depleted stem cell transplant. Receptor source: a male patient between 10 and 17 years old who had a stem cell transplant for acute lymphoblastic leukemia, so the T cells may come from the graft donor.

The chain uses TRBV6-5 and TRBJ2-1; 12 bases agree with TRBD2. V lost 4 bases, J lost 15 bases, and 13 bases stayed unmatched. Germline V CDR1 and CDR2: MNHEY, SVGAGI. The CDR3 loop spans 15 amino acids. The CDR3 region has the DNA TGTGCCAGCAGTTCGTTAGCTAGCGGGAGGGCCGTGGGGTTCTTC. Its protein product is CASSSLASGRAVGFF.

To note about this clonotype: An end of the junction does not agree with germline; a read error may underlie this. The chain combines TRBV6-5 with TRBJ2-2, with 7 bases lining up with TRBD2. The CDR3 is made up of 14 amino acids. CDR1 is MNHEY and CDR2 is SVGAGI in the germline V gene. As DNA, the CDR3 is TGTGCCAGCAGTTACTCGGGGGGGACCGGGGAGCCGTTTTTT. Translated, it gives CASSYSGGTGEPFF.

The CDR3 region is CASSLRPASYEQYF. CDR3 in DNA: TGTGCCAGCAGTTTACGTCCCGCGTCCTACGAGCAGTACTTC. The V call is TRBV12-3 or TRBV12-4, the J call TRBJ2-7; D is undetermined. This CDR3 region has 14 residues. With 2 bases removed from V and 1 base from J, the gap between germline ends came to 9 bases.

At least ten counts were recorded for this clonotype. J is TRBJ2-2 and V is TRBV29-1; TRBD2 aligns across 9 bases. This CDR3 comprises 14 residues. Trimming removed 7 bases from V and 4 bases from J; junction bases left unmatched: 7. Germline CDR1 and CDR2: SQVTM and ANQGSEA. CDR3 residues: CSAETSGGTGELFF. CDR3 in DNA: TGCAGCGCCGAGACTAGCGGCGGCACCGGGGAGCTGTTTTTT.

The genes are TRBV20-1 and TRBJ2-7; maybe TRBD2 (6 bases). Germline values: CDR1 DFQATT, CDR2 SNEGSKA (reference sequence). The CDR3 consists of 15 residues. V lost 1 base to trimming and J lost 6 bases, with 19 bases between them. The CDR3 DNA reads TGCAGTGCTAGAGGCAGGATAGGGAGGAGAGGCGAGCAGTACTTC. Translation: CSARGRIGRRGEQYF.

The gene calls are TRBV7-9 and TRBJ2-5; D ambiguous. CDR3 size: 12 residues. CDR1 and CDR2 (germline): SEHNR, FQNEAQ (reference sequence). Trimming shortened V by 8 bases and J by 5 bases, and 12 bases separated the two germline ends. The CDR3 coding sequence is TGTGCCAGCGGAATAATAAGGGAGACCCAGTACTTC. Its translation is CASGIIRETQYF. Together with reference TRBV7-9 and TRBJ2-5, the CDR3 gives the full variable domain: DTGVSQNPRHKITKRGQNVTFRCDPISEHNRLYWYRQTLGQGPEFLTYFQNEAQLEKSRLLSDRFSAERPKGSFSTLEIQRTEQGDSAMYLCASGIIRETQYFGPGTRLLVL.

The chain employs TRBV27 and TRBJ2-7; D assignment may be TRBD1 or TRBD2 (5 bases each). V was trimmed by 6 bases and J by 2 bases, leaving 20 bases between them. Germline-derived CDR1 and CDR2 are MNHEY and SMNVEV (reference sequence). This CDR3 contains 16 residues. The DNA of the CDR3 is TGTGCCAGCAGCGATATAACTTGGGACGGAGCCTACGAGCAGTACTTC. This gives the protein CASSDITWDGAYEQYF.

The rearrangement joins TRBV15 to TRBJ1-2; D is unclear. The CDR3 extends over 21 amino acids. The V end lost 0 bases, the J end lost 4 bases, and 30 bases lay between the germline ends. Germline-derived CDR1 and CDR2 are LNHNV and YYDKDF (reference sequence). Here the CDR3 reads CATSRDSLRFGSPIRIYGYTF. DNA of the CDR3: TGTGCCACCAGCAGAGATTCGCTTAGGTTTGGGTCTCCAATTAGAATCTATGGCTACACCTTC.

This clonotype was found a few times. The gene calls are TRBV18 and TRBJ2-7, with D possibly TRBD2 on 5 matching bases. Germline V CDR1 and CDR2: KGHSH, LQKENI. CDR3 length: 16 amino acids. The V end was cut by 2 bases, the J end by 0 bases, with 14 bases between. Here the CDR3 reads CASSPGSSTSSYEQYF. CDR3 coding DNA: TGTGCCAGCTCACCAGGGAGTAGCACCTCCTCCTACGAGCAGTACTTC.

This clonotype showed up many times. V is TRBV21-1 and J is TRBJ2-7; the table's D call, TRBD2, was not checked against the DNA. TRBV21-1 is tagged as a pseudogene. The CDR3 consists of 17 residues. Here the CDR3 reads CASSKESYGTVQYEQYF. The CDR3 DNA sequence: TGTGCCAGCAGCAAAGAGTCGTACGGGACTGTACAGTACGAGCAGTACTTC.

This clonotype was observed at least ten times. This chain joins TRBV7-9 and TRBJ2-1; D unresolved. Germline V gene sequence: CDR1 SEHNR, CDR2 FQNEAQ (reference sequence). This CDR3 contains 17 residues. V was trimmed by 2 bases and J by 5 bases, leaving 19 bases between them. Here the CDR3 DNA reads TGTGCCAGCAGCTTAAGAAGGCTACCTCTGGATCACAATGAGCAGTTCTTC. Translated, it gives CASSLRRLPLDHNEQFF.

This chain uses TRBV19 with TRBJ2-7; weak D call: TRBD1 (6 bases). This CDR3 is built from 15 residues. Germline assignment: CDR1 LNHDA and CDR2 SQIVND (reference sequence). The V end was cut by 6 bases, the J end by 3 bases, with 18 bases between. This chain's CDR3 is CASRTSGQSDYEQYF. As DNA, the CDR3 is TGTGCCAGTAGGACTTCGGGACAAAGCGACTACGAGCAGTACTTC.

This clonotype has more than one count but fewer than ten. This chain joins TRBV6-5 and TRBJ1-1, with a weak D call TRBD1 (5 bases). Germline lookup yields CDR1 MNHEY and CDR2 SVGAGI. Trimming stripped 0 bases from V and 2 bases from J, with 10 bases between. CDR3 length: 15 residues. CDR3 loop: CASSYSGRANTEAFF. CDR3 DNA: TGTGCCAGCAGTTACTCGGGGCGAGCCAACACTGAAGCTTTCTTT.

The chain uses TRBV12-3 or TRBV12-4 and TRBJ1-5, with a tentative D call TRBD1 (5 bases). V dropped 1 base and J dropped 6 bases, with 13 bases sitting between them. The CDR3 length is 15 residues. The CDR3 loop reads CASSLDIQQGQPQHF. DNA for the CDR3: TGTGCCAGCAGTTTAGACATACAGCAGGGTCAGCCCCAGCATTTT.

The V call is TRBV4-1, the J call TRBJ2-1, with a weak D call TRBD2 (6 bases). The CDR3 spans 17 residues. The V end was cut by 3 bases, the J end by 2 bases, with 17 bases between. The germline CDR1 and CDR2 sequences are MGHRA and YSYEKL. CDR3 loop: CASSQGGSREPYNEQFF. The CDR3 DNA follows: TGCGCCAGCAGCCAGGGGGGAAGTCGAGAGCCCTACAATGAGCAGTTCTTC.

This clonotype has more than one count but fewer than ten. J is TRBJ2-7 and V is TRBV12-3 or TRBV12-4, with D tentatively TRBD2 (5 bases). CDR3 length equals 13 residues. V shed 1 base and J shed 9 bases, with 13 bases lying between them. The CDR3 reads CASSLGSRGWQYF. CDR3 sequence (DNA): TGTGCCAGCAGTTTAGGCTCTCGAGGGTGGCAGTACTTC.

The chain uses TRBV25-1 and TRBJ1-1; the D is unclear. The germline V gene has CDR1 MGHDK and CDR2 SYGVNS. The CDR3 covers 13 residues. The CDR3: CVTCNGPNTEAFF. DNA of the CDR3: TGTGTCACTTGTAACGGACCGAACACTGAAGCTTTCTTT. The entire variable domain, with the rest obtained from reference TRBV25-1 and TRBJ1-1, is as follows: EADIYQTPRYLVIGTGKKITLECSQTMGHDKMYWYQQDPGMELHLIHYSYGVNSTEKGDLSSESTVSRIRTEHFPLTLESARPSHTSQYLCVTCNGPNTEAFFGQGTRLTVV.

The chain joins TRBV4-1 to TRBJ1-1; D not certain. The CDR3 is 13 residues long. Trimming stripped 4 bases from V and 5 bases from J, with 11 bases between. CDR1 is MGHRA and CDR2 is YSYEKL in the germline V gene. CDR3 nucleotide sequence: TGCGCCAGCAGCCTCCGGGCGGGGACTGAAGCTTTCTTT. It is translated as CASSLRAGTEAFF.

The chain carries TRBV7-9 and TRBJ2-7; TRBD1 matches 10 bases. J was trimmed by 4 bases and V by 1 base; bases with no gene match: 7. The CDR3 has 16 residues. From germline, CDR1 is SEHNR and CDR2 FQNEAQ (reference sequence). CDR3 region: CASSLVGTGDRYEQYF. The CDR3 region has the DNA TGTGCCAGCAGCTTAGTGGGGACAGGGGACCGATACGAGCAGTACTTC.

The chain uses TRBV24-1 and TRBJ2-5; TRBD1 matches 10 bases. Germline V gene lookup returns CDR1 KGHDR and CDR2 SFDVKD. V dropped 4 bases and J dropped 3; count of bases not matched to a gene: 4. CDR3 length equals 15 residues. The CDR3 region is CATSDPGTGEETQYF. As DNA, the CDR3 is TGTGCCACCAGTGACCCTGGGACAGGGGAAGAGACCCAGTACTTC.

The CDR3 reads CASSLEGGLAGQETQYF. For the CDR3, the DNA is TGTGCCAGCAGCTTAGAGGGGGGACTAGCGGGACAAGAGACCCAGTACTTC. This chain connects TRBV7-9 to TRBJ2-5, with TRBD2 matching 13 bases. CDR1 is SEHNR, CDR2 FQNEAQ, per germline (reference sequence). V gave up 1 base and J gave up 2 bases; unmatched junction bases: 4. The CDR3 has 17 amino acids.

The chain is built from TRBV5-1 and TRBJ2-1; 12 nucleotides agree with TRBD2. With 2 bases clipped from V and 0 bases from J, the junction kept 9 bases outside the gene matches. The V gene's germline CDR1 is SGHRS and CDR2 YFSETQ. The CDR3 consists of 19 residues. CDR3: CASSFPGTSGWSSYNEQFF. CDR3 nucleotide sequence: TGCGCCAGCAGCTTTCCCGGGACTAGCGGGTGGAGCTCCTACAATGAGCAGTTCTTC.